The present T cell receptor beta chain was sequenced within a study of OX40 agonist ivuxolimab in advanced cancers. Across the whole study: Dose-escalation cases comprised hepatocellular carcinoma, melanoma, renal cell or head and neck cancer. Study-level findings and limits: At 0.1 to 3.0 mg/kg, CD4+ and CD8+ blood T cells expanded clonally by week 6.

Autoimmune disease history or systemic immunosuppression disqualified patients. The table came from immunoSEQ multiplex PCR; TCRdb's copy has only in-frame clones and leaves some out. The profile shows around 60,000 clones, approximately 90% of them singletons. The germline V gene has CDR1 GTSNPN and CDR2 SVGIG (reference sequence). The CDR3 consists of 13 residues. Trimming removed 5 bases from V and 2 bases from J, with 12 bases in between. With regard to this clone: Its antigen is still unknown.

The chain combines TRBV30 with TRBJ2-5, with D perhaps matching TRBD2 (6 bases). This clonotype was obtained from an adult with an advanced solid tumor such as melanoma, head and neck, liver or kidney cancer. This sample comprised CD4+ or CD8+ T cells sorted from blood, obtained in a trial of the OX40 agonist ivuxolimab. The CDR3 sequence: CAWGLNQQETQYF. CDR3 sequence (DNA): TGTGCCTGGGGACTAAACCAACAAGAGACCCAGTACTTC.